Detailed here is one T cell receptor (beta chain). One end of the junction varies from germline; a read error may be responsible. The sample originates from a study of blood T cell repertoires in COVID-19. Looked up from germline, CDR1 is MNHEY and CDR2 is SVGAGI. The CDR3 is 13 amino acids. The table came from immunoSEQ multiplex PCR; TCRdb's copy has only in-frame clones and leaves some out. The sample consists of a few hundred thousand clones, 85% to 90% of them appearing once. The specimen was PBMCs or T cells enriched from blood (not recorded which). This chain links TRBV6-5 with TRBJ1-2; D uncertain. This TCR derives from a woman under 30 in a cohort exposed to, infected with or recovered from COVID-19 (not recorded which). The CDR3 nucleotides are TGTGCCAGCAGTTACTCGAGAGAGGGCCATATCCTCTTC. Translation gives CASSYSREGHILF.